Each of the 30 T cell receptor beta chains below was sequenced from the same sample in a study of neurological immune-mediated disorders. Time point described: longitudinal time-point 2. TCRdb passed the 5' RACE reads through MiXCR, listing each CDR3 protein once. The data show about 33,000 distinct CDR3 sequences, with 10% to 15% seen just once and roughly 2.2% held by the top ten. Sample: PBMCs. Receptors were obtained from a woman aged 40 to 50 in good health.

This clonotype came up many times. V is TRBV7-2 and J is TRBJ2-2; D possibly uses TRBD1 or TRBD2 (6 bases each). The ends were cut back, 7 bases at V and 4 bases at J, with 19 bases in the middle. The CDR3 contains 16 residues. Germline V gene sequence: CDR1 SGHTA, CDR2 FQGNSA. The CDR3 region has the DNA TGTGCCAGCACCGAACGCATAGGGGGAGGCACCGGGGAGCTGTTTTTT. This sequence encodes CASTERIGGGTGELFF.

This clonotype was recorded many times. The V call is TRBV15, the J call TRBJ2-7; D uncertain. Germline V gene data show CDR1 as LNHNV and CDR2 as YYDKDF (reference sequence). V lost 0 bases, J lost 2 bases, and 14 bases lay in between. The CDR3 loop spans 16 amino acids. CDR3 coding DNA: TGTGCCACCAGCAGAGAGGGCCCCGGACGGCCCTACGAGCAGTACTTC. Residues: CATSREGPGRPYEQYF.

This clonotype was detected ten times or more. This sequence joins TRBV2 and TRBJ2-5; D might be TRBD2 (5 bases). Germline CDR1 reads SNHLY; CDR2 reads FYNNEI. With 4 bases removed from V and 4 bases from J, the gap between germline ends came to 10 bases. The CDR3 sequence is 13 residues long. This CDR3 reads CASSGTRGETQYF. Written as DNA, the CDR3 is TGTGCCAGCAGTGGAACTAGAGGAGAGACCCAGTACTTC.

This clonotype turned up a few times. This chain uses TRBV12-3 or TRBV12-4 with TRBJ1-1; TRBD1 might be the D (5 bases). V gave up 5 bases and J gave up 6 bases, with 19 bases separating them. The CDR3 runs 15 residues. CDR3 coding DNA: TGTGCCAGCAGTCCTATGGGGCTAGGGGCGGCTGAAGCTTTCTTT. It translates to CASSPMGLGAAEAFF.

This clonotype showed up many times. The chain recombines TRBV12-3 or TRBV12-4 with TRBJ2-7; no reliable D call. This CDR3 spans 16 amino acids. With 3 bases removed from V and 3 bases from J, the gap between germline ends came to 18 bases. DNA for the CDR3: TGTGCCAGCAGTTTTTCGGTCGGAGACTTACTCTACGAGCAGTACTTC. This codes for CASSFSVGDLLYEQYF.

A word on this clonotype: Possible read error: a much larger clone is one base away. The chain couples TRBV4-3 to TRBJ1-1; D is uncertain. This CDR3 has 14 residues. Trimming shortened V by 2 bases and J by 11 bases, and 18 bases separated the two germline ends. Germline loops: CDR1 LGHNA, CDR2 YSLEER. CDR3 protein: CASSQLPGAFDAFF. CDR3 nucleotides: TGCGCCAGCAGCCAATTACCGGGAGCCTTTGACGCTTTCTTT.

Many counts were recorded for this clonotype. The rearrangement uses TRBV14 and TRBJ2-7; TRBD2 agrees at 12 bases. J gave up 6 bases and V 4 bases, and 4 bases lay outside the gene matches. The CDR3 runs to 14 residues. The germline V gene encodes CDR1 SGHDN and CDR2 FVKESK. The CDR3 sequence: CASSPRLAGAEQYF. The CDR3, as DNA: TGTGCCAGCAGCCCGCGACTAGCGGGAGCCGAGCAGTACTTC.

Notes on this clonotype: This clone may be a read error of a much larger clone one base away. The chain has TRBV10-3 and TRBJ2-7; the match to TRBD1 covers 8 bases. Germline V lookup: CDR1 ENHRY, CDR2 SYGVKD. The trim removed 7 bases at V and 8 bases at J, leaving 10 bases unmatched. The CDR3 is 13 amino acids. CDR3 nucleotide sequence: TGTGCCATCATGGAGCAGGGGGCGAACAAGCAGTACTTC. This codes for CAIMEQGANKQYF.

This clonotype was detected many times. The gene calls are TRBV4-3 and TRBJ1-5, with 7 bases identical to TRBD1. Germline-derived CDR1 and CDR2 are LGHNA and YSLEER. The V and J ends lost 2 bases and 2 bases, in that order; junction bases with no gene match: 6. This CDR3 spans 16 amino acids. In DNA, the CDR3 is TGCGCCAGCAGCCAATCAATACAGGGGCGCAATCAGCCCCAGCATTTT. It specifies CASSQSIQGRNQPQHF.

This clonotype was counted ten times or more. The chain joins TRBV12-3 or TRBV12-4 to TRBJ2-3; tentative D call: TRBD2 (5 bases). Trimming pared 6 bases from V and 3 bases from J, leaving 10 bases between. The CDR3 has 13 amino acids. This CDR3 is CASRTTGTDTQYF. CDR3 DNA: TGTGCCAGCAGGACAACGGGGACAGATACGCAGTATTTT.

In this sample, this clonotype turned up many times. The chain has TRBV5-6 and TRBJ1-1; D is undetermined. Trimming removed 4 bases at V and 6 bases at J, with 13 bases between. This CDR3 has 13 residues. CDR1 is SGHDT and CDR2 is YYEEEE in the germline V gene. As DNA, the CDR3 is TGTGCCAGCAGCAATATCGGTCCCTCTGAAGCTTTCTTT. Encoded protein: CASSNIGPSEAFF. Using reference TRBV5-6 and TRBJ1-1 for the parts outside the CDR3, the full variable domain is DAGVTQSPTHLIKTRGQQVTLRCSPKSGHDTVSWYQQALGQGPQFIFQYYEEEERQRGNFPDRFSGHQFPNYSSELNVNALLLGDSALYLCASSNIGPSEAFFGQGTRLTVV.

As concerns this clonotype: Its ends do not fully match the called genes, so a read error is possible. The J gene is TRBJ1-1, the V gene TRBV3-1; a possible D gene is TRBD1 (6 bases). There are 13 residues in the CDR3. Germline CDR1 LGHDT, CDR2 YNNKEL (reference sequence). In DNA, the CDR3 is TGTGCCAGCAGCCAGGGGTGGGACACTGAAGCTTCCTTT. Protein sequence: CASSQGWDTEASF.

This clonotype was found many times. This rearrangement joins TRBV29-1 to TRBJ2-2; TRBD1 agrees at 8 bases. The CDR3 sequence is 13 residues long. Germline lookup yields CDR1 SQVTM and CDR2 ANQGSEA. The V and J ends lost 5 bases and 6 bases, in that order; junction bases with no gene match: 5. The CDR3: CSVPARGPGELFF. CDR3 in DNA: TGCAGCGTTCCTGCCAGGGGGCCCGGGGAGCTGTTTTTT.

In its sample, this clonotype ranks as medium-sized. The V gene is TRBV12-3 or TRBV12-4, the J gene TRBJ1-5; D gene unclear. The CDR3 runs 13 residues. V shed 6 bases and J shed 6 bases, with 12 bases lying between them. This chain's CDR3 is CASRFDKTQPQHF. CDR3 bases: TGTGCCAGCAGATTCGACAAAACTCAGCCCCAGCATTTT.

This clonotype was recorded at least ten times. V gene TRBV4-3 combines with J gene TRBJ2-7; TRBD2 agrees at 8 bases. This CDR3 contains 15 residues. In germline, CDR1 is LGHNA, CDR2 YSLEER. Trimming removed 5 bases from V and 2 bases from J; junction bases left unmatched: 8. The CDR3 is CASSVSGKFPYEQYF. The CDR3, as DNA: TGCGCCAGCAGCGTTAGCGGGAAATTCCCCTACGAGCAGTACTTC.

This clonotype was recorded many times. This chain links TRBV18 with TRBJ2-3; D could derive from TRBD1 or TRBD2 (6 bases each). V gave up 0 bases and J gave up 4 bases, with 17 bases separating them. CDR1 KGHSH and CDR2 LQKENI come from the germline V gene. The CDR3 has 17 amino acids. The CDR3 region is CASSPPGSGARADTQYF. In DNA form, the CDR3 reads TGTGCCAGCTCACCACCAGGTTCGGGGGCTCGGGCAGATACGCAGTATTTT.

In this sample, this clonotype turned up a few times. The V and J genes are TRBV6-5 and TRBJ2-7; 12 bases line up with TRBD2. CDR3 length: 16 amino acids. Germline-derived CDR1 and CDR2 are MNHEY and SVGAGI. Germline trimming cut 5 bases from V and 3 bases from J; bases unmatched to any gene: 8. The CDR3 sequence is CASSNYAGLAGYEQYF. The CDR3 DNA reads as TGTGCCAGCAGTAACTACGCGGGACTAGCGGGCTACGAGCAGTACTTC.

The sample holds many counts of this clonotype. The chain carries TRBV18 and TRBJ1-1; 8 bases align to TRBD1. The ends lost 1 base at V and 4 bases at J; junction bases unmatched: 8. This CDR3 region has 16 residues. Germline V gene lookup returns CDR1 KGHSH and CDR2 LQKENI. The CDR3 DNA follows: TGTGCCAGCTCACCACTGGGCAGGGGGCGTGGCACTGAAGCTTTCTTT. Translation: CASSPLGRGRGTEAFF.

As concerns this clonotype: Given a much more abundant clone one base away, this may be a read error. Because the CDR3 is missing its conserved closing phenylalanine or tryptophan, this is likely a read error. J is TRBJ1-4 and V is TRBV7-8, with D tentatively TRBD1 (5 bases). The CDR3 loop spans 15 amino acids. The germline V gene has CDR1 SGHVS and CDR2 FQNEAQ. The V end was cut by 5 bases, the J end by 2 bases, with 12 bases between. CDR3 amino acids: CASSPRQSTNEKLFL. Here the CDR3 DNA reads TGTGCCAGCAGCCCGCGACAGAGTACTAATGAAAAACTGTTTCTT.

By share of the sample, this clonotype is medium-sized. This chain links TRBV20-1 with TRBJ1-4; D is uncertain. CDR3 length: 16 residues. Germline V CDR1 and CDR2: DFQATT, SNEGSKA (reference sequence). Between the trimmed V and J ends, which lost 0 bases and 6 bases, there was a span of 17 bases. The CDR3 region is CSARDLLPQVDEKLFF. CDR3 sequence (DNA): TGCAGTGCTAGAGATCTCCTCCCTCAGGTGGATGAAAAACTGTTTTTT.

CDR3 sequence (DNA): TGTGCCATCAGGCCTTTTGGGACGGACACCGGGGAGCTGTTTTTT. It codes for CAIRPFGTDTGELFF. J is TRBJ2-2 and V is TRBV10-3; the D gene could be TRBD1 or TRBD2 (5 bases each). There are 15 residues in the CDR3. Germline CDR1 ENHRY, CDR2 SYGVKD. Trimming cost V 6 bases and J 3 bases, with 14 bases left between them.

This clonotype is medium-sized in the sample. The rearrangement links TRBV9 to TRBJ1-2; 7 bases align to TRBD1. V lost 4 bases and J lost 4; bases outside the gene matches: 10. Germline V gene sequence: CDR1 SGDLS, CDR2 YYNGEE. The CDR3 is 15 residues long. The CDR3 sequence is CASSPFHRGTYGYTF. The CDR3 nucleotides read TGTGCCAGCAGCCCCTTCCACAGGGGCACCTATGGCTACACCTTC.

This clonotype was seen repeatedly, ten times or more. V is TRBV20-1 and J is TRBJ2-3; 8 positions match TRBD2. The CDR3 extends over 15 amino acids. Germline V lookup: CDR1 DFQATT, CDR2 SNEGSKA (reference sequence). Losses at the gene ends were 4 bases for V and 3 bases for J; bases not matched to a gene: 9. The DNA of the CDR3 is TGCAGTGCTAAGCGGGAGTCACGGGGGACAGATACGCAGTATTTT. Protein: CSAKRESRGTDTQYF.

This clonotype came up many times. For the CDR3, the DNA is TGTGCCAGCAGTTTTGAAGGGGCTGAAGCTTTCTTT. Protein product: CASSFEGAEAFF. This rearrangement joins TRBV12-3 or TRBV12-4 to TRBJ1-1; weak D call: TRBD1 (5 bases). V was clipped by 3 bases and J by 6 bases, with 8 bases between them. CDR3 length: 12 amino acids.

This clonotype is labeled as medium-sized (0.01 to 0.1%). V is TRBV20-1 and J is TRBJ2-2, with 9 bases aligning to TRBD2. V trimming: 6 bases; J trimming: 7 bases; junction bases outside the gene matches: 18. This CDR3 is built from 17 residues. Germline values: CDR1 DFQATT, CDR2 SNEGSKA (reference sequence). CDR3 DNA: TGCAGTGCCAGGGGAAGGTGGCGCGGGGGGGTTGTCGGGGAGCTGTTTTTT. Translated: CSARGRWRGGVVGELFF.

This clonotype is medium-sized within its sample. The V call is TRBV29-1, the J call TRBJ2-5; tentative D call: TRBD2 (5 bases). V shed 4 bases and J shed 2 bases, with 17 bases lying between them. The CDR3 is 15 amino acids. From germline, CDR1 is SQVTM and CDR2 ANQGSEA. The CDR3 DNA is TGCAGCGTTGGCGGGTACGCCAATAATCAAGAGACCCAGTACTTC. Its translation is CSVGGYANNQETQYF. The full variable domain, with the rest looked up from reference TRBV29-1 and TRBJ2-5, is SAVISQKPSRDICQRGTSLTIQCQVDSQVTMMFWYRQQPGQSLTLIATANQGSEATYESGFVIDKFPISRPNLTFSTLTVSNMSPEDSSIYLCSVGGYANNQETQYFGPGTRLLVL.

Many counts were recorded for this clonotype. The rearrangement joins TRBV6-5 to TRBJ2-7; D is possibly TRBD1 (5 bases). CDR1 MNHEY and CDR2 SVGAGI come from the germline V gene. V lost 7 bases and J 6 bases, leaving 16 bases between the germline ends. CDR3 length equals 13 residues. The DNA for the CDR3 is TGTGCCAGCACCCCCCGGATGGGGCGCGAGCAGTACTTC. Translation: CASTPRMGREQYF.

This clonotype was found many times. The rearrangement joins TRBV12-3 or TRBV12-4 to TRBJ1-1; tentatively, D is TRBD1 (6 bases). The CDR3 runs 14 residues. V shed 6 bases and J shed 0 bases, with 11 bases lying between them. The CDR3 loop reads CASSPQGLNTEAFF. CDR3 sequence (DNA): TGTGCCAGCAGCCCCCAGGGGCTGAACACTGAAGCTTTCTTT.

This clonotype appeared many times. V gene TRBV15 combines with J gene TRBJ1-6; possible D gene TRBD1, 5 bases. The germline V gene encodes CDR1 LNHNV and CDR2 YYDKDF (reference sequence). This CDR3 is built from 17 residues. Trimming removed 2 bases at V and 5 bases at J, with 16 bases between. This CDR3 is CATSRPPIGAHNSPLHF. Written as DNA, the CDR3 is TGTGCCACCAGCAGACCCCCCATCGGGGCTCATAATTCACCCCTCCACTTT.

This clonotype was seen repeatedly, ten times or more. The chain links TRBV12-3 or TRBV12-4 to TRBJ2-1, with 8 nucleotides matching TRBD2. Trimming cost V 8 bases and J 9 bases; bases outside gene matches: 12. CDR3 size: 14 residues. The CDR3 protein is CASLFGAGEGEQFF. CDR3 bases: TGTGCCAGCCTCTTCGGAGCGGGAGAGGGTGAGCAGTTCTTC.